This TCR beta chain was obtained from a study of CD8 T cells in ankylosing spondylitis. General study points: The authors reported significant enrichment of disease-linked clones in matched ankylosing spondylitis synovial fluid. Characteristic, it appeared, of ankylosing spondylitis blood was a TCR beta motif of roughly eight highly homologous variants.

As concerns this clonotype: Its antigen is still unknown.

TCRdb fed the 5' RACE reads into MiXCR, producing one record per CDR3 protein. This table holds about 450,000 distinct CDR3 sequences, roughly 26% found once. V was cut by 0 bases and J by 0 bases, with 12 bases left in between. CDR1 is DFQATT, CDR2 SNEGSKA, per germline (reference sequence). This CDR3 has 15 residues. The chain couples TRBV20-1 to TRBJ2-7; a possible D gene is TRBD1 (7 bases). Sequencing was performed on blood, either unsorted or a sorted T cell fraction (not recorded which). The sequence was obtained from a male donor with ankylosing spondylitis. In nucleotides, the CDR3 is TGCAGTGCTAGAGACCCAGGGGGGAGCTCCTACGAGCAGTACTTC. Its protein product is CSARDPGGSSYEQYF.